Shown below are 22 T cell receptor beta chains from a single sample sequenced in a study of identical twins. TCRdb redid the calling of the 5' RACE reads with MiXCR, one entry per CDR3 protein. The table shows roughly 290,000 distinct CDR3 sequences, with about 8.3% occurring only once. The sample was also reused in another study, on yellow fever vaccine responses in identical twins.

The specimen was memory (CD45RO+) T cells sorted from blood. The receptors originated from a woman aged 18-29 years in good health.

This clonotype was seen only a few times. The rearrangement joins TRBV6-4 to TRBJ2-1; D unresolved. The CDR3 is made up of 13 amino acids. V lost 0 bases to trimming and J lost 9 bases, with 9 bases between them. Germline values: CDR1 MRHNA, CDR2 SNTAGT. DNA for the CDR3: TGTGCCAGCAGTGACTCGGATTCTGGTGAGCAGTTCTTC. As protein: CASSDSDSGEQFF.

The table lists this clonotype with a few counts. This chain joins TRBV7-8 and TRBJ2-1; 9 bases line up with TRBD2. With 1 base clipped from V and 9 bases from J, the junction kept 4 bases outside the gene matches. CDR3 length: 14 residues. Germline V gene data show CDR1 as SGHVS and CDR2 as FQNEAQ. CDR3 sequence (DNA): TGTGCCAGCAGCTTAGGGGGACTAGCAGGTGAGCAGTTCTTC. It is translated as CASSLGGLAGEQFF.

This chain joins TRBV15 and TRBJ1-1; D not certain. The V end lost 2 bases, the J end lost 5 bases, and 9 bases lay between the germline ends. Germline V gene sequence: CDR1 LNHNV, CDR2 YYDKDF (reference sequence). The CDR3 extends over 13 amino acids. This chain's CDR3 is CATSRPWQTEAFF. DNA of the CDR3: TGTGCCACCAGCAGACCTTGGCAGACTGAAGCTTTCTTT.

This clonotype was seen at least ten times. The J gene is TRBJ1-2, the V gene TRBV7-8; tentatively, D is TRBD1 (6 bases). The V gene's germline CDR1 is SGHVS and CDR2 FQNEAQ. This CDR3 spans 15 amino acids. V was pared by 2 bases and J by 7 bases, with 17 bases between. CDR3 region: CASSLTAQGLSGYTF. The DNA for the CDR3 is TGTGCCAGCAGCTTAACTGCCCAGGGGCTGAGTGGCTACACCTTC.

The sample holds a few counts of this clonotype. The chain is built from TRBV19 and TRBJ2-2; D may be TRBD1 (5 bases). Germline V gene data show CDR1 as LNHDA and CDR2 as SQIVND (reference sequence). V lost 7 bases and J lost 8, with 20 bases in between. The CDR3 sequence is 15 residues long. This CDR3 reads CASTPAVGAVGELFF. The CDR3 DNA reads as TGTGCCAGTACCCCCGCGGTTGGGGCGGTTGGGGAGCTGTTTTTT.

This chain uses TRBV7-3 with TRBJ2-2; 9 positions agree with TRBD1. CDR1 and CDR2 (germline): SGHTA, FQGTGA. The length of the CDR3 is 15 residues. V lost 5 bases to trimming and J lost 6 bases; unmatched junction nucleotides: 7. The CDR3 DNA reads TGTGCCAGCAGCCCACACAGGGGGCGGGCCGGGGAGCTGTTTTTT. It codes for CASSPHRGRAGELFF.

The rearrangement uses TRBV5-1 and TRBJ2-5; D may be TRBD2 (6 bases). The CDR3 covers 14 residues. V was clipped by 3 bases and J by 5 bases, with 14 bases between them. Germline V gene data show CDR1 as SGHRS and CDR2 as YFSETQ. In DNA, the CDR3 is TGCGCCAGCAGCTCGTCGGACGGGGGTGAGACCCAGTACTTC. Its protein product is CASSSSDGGETQYF.

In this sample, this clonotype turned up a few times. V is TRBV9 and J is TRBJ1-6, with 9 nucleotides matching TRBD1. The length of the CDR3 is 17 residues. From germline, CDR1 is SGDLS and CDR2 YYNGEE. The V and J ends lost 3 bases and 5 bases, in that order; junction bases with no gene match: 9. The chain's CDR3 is CASSESTRTGDNSPLHF. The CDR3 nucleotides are TGTGCCAGCAGCGAAAGTACCAGGACAGGGGATAATTCACCCCTCCACTTT.

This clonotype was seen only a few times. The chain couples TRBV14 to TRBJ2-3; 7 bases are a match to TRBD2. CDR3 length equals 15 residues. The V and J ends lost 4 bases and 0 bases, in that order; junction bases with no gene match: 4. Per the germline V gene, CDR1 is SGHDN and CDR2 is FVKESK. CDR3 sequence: CASSPRLASTDTQYF. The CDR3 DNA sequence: TGTGCCAGCAGCCCTCGACTAGCTAGCACAGATACGCAGTATTTT.

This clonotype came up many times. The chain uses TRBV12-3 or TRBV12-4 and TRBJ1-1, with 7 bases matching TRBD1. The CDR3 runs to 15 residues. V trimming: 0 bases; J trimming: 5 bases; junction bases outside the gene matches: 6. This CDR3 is CASSLARDRATEAFF. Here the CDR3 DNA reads TGTGCCAGCAGTTTAGCCAGAGACAGGGCTACTGAAGCTTTCTTT.

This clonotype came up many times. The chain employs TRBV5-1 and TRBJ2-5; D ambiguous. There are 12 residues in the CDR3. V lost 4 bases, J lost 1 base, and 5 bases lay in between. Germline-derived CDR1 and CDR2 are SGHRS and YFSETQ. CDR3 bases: TGCGCCAGCAGCGGGCCCCAAGAGACCCAGTACTTC. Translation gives CASSGPQETQYF.

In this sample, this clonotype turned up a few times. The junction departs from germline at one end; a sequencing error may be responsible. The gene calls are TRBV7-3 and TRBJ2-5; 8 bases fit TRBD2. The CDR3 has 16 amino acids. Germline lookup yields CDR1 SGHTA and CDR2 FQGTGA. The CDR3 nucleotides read TGTGCCAGCAGCGTAACCGGGACTAGTGCTGGAGAGACCCAGTACTTC. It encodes CASSVTGTSAGETQYF.

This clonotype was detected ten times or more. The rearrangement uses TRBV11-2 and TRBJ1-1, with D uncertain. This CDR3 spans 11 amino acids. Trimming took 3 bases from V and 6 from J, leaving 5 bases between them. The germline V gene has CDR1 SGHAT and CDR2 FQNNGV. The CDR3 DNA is TGTGCCAGCAGCTTCGAATCTGAAGCTTTCTTT. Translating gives CASSFESEAFF.

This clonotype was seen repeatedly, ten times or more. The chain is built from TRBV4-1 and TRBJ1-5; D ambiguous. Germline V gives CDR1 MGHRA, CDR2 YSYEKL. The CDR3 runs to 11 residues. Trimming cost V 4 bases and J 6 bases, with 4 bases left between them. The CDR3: CASSRGQPQHF. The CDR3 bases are TGCGCCAGCAGCCGGGGTCAGCCCCAGCATTTT.

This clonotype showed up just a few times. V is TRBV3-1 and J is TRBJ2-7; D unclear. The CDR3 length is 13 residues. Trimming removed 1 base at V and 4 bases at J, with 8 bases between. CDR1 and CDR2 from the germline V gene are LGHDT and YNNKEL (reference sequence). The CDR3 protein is CASSQGVSYEQYF. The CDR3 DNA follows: TGTGCCAGCAGCCAAGGGGTTTCTTACGAGCAGTACTTC.

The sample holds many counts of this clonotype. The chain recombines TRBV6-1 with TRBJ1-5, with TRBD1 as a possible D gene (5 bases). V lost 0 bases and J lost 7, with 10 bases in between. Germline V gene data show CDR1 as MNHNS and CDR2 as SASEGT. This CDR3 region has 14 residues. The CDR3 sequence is CASSEAGGLQPQHF. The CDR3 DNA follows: TGTGCCAGCAGTGAAGCGGGGGGTTTGCAGCCCCAGCATTTT.

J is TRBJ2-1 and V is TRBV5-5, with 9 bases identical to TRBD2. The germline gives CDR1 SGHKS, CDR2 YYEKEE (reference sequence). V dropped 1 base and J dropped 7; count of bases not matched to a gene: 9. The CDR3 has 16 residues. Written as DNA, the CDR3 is TGTGCCAGCAGCTTGCTGGCGGCGGGAGGGCTTAATGAGCAGTTCTTC. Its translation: CASSLLAAGGLNEQFF.

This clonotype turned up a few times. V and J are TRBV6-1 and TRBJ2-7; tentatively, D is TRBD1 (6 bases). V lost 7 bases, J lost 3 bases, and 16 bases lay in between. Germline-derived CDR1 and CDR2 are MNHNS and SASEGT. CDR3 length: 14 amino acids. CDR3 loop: CASTEATGLYEQYF. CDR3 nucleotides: TGTGCCAGCACCGAAGCCACAGGGCTCTACGAGCAGTACTTC.

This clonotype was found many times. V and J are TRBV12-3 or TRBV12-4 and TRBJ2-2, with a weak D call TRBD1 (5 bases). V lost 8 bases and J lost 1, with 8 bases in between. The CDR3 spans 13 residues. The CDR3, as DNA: TGTGCCAGCGGCAGGGTGAACACCGGGGAGCTGTTTTTT. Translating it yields CASGRVNTGELFF.

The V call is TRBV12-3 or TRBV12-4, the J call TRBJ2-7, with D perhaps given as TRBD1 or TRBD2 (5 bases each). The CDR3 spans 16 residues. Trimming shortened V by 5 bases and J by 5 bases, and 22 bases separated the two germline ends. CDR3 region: CASSRNDEGRPDEQYF. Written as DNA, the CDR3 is TGTGCCAGCAGTAGAAACGACGAGGGACGCCCAGACGAGCAGTACTTC.

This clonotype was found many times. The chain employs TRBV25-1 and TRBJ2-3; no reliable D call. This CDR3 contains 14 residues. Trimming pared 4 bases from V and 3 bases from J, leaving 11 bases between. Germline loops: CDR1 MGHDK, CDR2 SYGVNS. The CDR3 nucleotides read TGTGCCAGCAGTGGAAACCTAAGGACAGATACGCAGTATTTT. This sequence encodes CASSGNLRTDTQYF.

Written as DNA, the CDR3 is TGTGCCACCAGTGGGAGGACAGACCCCACAGATACGCAGTATTTT. Protein product: CATSGRTDPTDTQYF. The V call is TRBV24-1, the J call TRBJ2-3; perhaps TRBD1 as D (6 bases). The CDR3 totals 15 residues. The ends were cut back, 5 bases at V and 2 bases at J, with 13 bases in the middle. The germline CDR1 and CDR2 sequences are KGHDR and SFDVKD.